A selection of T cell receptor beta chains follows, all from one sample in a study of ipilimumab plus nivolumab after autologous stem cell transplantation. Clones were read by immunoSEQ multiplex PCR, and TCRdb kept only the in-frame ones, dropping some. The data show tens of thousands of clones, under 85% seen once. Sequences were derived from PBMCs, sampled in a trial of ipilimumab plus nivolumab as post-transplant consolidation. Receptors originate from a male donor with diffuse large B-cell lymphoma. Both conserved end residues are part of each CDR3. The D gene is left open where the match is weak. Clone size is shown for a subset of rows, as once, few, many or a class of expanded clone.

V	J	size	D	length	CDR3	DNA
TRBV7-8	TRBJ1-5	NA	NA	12	CASSPSSLPQHF	TGTGCCAGCAGCCCTTCCAGCCTGCCCCAGCATTTT
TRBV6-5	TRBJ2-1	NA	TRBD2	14	CARTTSNDYNEQFF	TGTGCCAGGACGACTAGCAACGATTACAATGAGCAGTTCTTC
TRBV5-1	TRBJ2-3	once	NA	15	CASSLGTIQEDTQYF	TGCGCCAGCAGCCTCGGGACAATCCAGGAAGATACGCAGTATTTT
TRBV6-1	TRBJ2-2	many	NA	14	CASNPFEANGELFF	TGTGCCAGCAACCCCTTCGAGGCCAACGGGGAGCTGTTTTTT
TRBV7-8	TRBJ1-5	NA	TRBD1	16	CASSAAPGQGNQPQHF	TGTGCCAGCAGCGCAGCGCCGGGACAGGGCAATCAGCCCCAGCATTTT
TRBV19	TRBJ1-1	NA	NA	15	CASSTGSLMNTEAFF	TGTGCCAGTAGTACGGGCAGCCTAATGAACACTGAAGCTTTCTTT
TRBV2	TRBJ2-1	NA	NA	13	CASKSRTYNEQFF	TGTGCCAGCAAGAGCAGGACCTACAATGAGCAGTTCTTC
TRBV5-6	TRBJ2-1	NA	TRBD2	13	CASSLGLAGGFFF	TGTGCCAGCAGCTTGGGACTAGCGGGGGGATTTTTCTTC
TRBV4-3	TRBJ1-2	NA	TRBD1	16	CASSQDWGTGGYGYTF	TGCGCCAGCAGCCAAGATTGGGGGACAGGGGGCTATGGCTACACCTTC
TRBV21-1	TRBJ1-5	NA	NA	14	CASSTYRGGQPQHF	TGTGCCAGCAGCACCTACAGGGGTGGGCAGCCCCAGCATTTT
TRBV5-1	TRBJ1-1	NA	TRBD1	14	CASSWGQGNIEAFF	TGCGCCAGCAGCTGGGGACAGGGGAATATTGAAGCTTTCTTT
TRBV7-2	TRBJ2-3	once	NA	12	CASSSHTDTQYF	TGTGCCAGCAGCTCCCACACAGATACGCAGTATTTT
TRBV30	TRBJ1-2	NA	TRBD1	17	CAWSTGFGTAARYGYTF	TGTGCCTGGAGTACCGGGTTTGGGACAGCTGCCAGGTATGGCTACACCTTC
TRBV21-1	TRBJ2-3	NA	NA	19	CASSKEGLAGVSSTDTQYF	TGTGCCAGCAGCAAAGAGGGACTAGCGGGGGTATCTAGCACAGATACGCAGTATTTT
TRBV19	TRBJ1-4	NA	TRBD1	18	CASSDRGQIGRTNEKLFF	TGTGCCAGTAGTGACAGGGGGCAAATCGGACGTACTAATGAAAAACTGTTTTTT